The rows below give T cell receptor beta chains drawn from one sample of a study of T cell responses to AZD1222 COVID-19 vaccine. Measured with immunoSEQ multiplex PCR; TCRdb has only the in-frame clones, and not every one. The data contain 100,000 to 150,000 clones, less than 95% of them singletons. The sample consisted of peripheral blood, taken on day 0 of AZD1222 vaccination. These receptors originate from an adult in good health. Both conserved end residues are part of each CDR3. A D gene is named only where the DNA matches it firmly.

j_gene	v_gene	d_gene	CDR3nt	CDR3aa
TRBJ2-1	TRBV5-8	TRBD2	TGTGCCAGCAGCTTGGGTACTAGCGGACTCTACAATGAGCAGTTCTTC	CASSLGTSGLYNEQFF
TRBJ1-6	TRBV7-9	NA	TGTGCCAGCAGCGGGGTCTCGGGATCTATTTCACCCCTCCACTTT	CASSGVSGSISPLHF
TRBJ2-2	TRBV9	NA	TGTGCCAGCAAGCAAGGCGGGGAGCTGTTTTTT	CASKQGGELFF
TRBJ1-1	TRBV12-3/TRBV12-4	NA	TGTGCCAGCAGTACTAGTGGGCCTGAAGCTTTCTTT	CASSTSGPEAFF
TRBJ1-2	TRBV3-1/TRBV3-2	NA	TGTGCCAGCAGCCAAAGGCAGACCGGCTATGGCTACACCTTC	CASSQRQTGYGYTF
TRBJ1-2	TRBV27	NA	TGTGCCAGCAGTTTAAAGCGGCCCGGGGATGGCTACACCTTC	CASSLKRPGDGYTF
TRBJ1-2	TRBV5-1	NA	TGCGCCAGCAGCTTGCCCCCAGGTCGTGGCTACACCTTC	CASSLPPGRGYTF
TRBJ1-3	TRBV19	NA	TGTGCCATTGAGGGGGGGCAGACAGAGCCTCAATCTGGAAACACCATATATTTT	CAIEGGQTEPQSGNTIYF
TRBJ2-3	TRBV12-5	NA	TGTGCTAGTGGTTTGGTACGGATAGGACCGAGCGCAGATACGCAGTATTTT	CASGLVRIGPSADTQYF
TRBJ1-5	TRBV23-1	TRBD1	TGCGCCAGCAGTCAATCAAACGCCGGGACAGGGGCGACTTATAGCAATCAGCCCCAGCATTTT	CASSQSNAGTGATYSNQPQHF
TRBJ2-2	TRBV5-4	NA	TGTGCCAGCAGTCCTGTGGGCGGTACCACCGGGGAGCTGTTTTTT	CASSPVGGTTGELFF